This TCR beta chain is drawn from a study of blood T cell repertoires in COVID-19 (dated by TCRdb to the early 2020s). At the level of the whole study: Samples covering the acute and convalescent phases of COVID-19 were provided by collaborators in the United States, Italy and Spain. The prospective study material was composed of cDNA or gDNA derived from T cells, B-cell-depleted T cells, or PBMCs. The dataset comprised deeply sampled blood TCRbeta repertoires from subjects exposed to, actively infected with, or recovered from COVID-19. A freely available public database, intended as a resource for researchers studying the immune response to SARS-CoV-2, is where the repertoires were released. Samples were obtained from the ongoing ImmuneRACE study (first 160 participants) and from over 1,000 subjects provided by 6 global collaborators. Nearly every sample came with metadata listing a de-identified subject ID, COVID-19 status, age in years and sex. Where HLA class I and class II types were available, the types were taken from metadata supplied by the sample provider, not from assay-based typing.

Paper-wide results and their limitations: How much clinical and demographic metadata was included differed by source and by participant, and the metadata was provided uncurated.

TCRbeta CDR3 regions were amplified from genomic DNA using the immunoSEQ Assay, a bias-controlled multiplex PCR. From the authors' description of their analysis: The number of nucleated cells in each sample was estimated from the amplification of reference gene primers within the assay. To quantify the absolute abundance of each unique TCRbeta CDR3 rearrangement, sequence reads were collapsed and filtered. For each sample, productive Simpson clonality was calculated as the square root of Simpson's diversity index over productive rearrangements. TCRdb took over this immuneACCESS table, retaining in-frame rearrangements with V and J assigned. Such tables are incomplete; in checked studies, under half of the missing clones stem from an unresolved V gene, and the remainder is unexplained. V, J and clone size are taken as reported in that table, and D and trimming were inferred from the DNA itself. The sample yields approximately 200,000 clones; 80% to 85% were counted once. Approximately 5.3% of the sample is taken by the ten largest.

In the case of this clone: This clone's antigen is unknown. Base qualities are not provided; no much larger clone lies one nucleotide away.

The collaborating institutions used their own protocols to collect whole blood in K2EDTA tubes. For TCRbeta analysis, collaborator samples were shipped as frozen whole blood, as isolated PBMCs, or as DNA extracted from either sample type. The TCR sequence derives from a human donor in a cohort sampled during active COVID-19. Sequencing input: peripheral blood.

The DNA is TGTGCCAGCAGTGAAAGCCCAGGGGCTAACACCGGGGAGCTGTTTTTT. This translates into CASSESPGANTGELFF. This sequence uses TRBV6-1 and TRBJ2-2, with TRBD1 as a weak D call on 6 bases. CDR1 is given as MNHNS and CDR2 as SASEGT, both from the germline V gene. The CDR3 spans 16 residues, from the cysteine through the phenylalanine. Only the CDR3 region is kept as DNA, spanning 48 bases read in frame from base 1. V and J lose 2 bases and 2 bases, and a span of 12 bases separates them.